This T cell receptor beta chain is from a study of CD8 T cells in ankylosing spondylitis (dated by TCRdb to 2016 to 2017). With respect to the entire study: T cell receptor beta repertoires were profiled in healthy donors and ankylosing spondylitis patients so that disease-linked TCR variants could be found. The whole study cohort included 90 to 120 healthy donors and 25 ankylosing spondylitis patients. Peripheral blood samples were taken, and synovial fluid was additionally collected from ankylosing spondylitis patients.

Sequencing instrument: Illumina HiSeq 2500. Quantitative 5'-RACE with molecular barcodes was used to prepare TCR beta libraries. On the authors' methods: A new computational method, built on a probabilistic model of VDJ rearrangement, was used to identify disease-linked TCR variants. TCRdb reanalyzed the raw reads on its own, using fastp at Q25 for trimming and MiXCR for clone calling, and kept in-frame beta chains. Each entry is one CDR3 protein sequence, shown with its most common DNA and genes. The V and J calls, along with clone size, are taken from TCRdb and not from the paper's own processing. The sample records 250,000 or so distinct CDR3 sequences, roughly a quarter of which are singletons. The top ten clonotypes cover less than 0.75% of the sample. Overall study results and their limits: The disease-linked clones showed a CD8+ phenotype and occurred at relatively low frequencies in peripheral blood. The disease-linked clones were reported as significantly enriched in matched synovial fluid samples from ankylosing spondylitis patients. Blood from ankylosing spondylitis patients appeared to be characterized by a TCR beta motif made up of several highly homologous amino acid variants. Some of the motif variants had been reported before in the synovial fluid and blood of reactive arthritis patients, a finding that suggests common disease-initiation mechanisms.

V is clipped by 0 bases and J by 4 bases, and the sequence between their germline boundaries is 16 bases long. CDR3 length: 15 amino acids, cysteine to phenylalanine. CDR3 DNA is the only sequence kept; it has 45 bases, read in frame from the first base. CDR1 and CDR2 are drawn from the germline V gene (reference sequence): DFQATT, SNEGSKA. Points on this clonotype: Its antigen is not yet known. Base quality data are lacking; no much larger clone is found one base away.

This sequence uses TRBV20-1 and TRBJ2-7; the D gene remains uncertain. What was sequenced was blood, either unsorted or a sorted T cell fraction (not recorded which). The TCR comes from a male donor with ankylosing spondylitis or in good health (not recorded which). Here is the DNA: TGCAGTGCTAGAGATCGTGTGACGTTACAATACGAGCAGTACTTC. This gives the protein CSARDRVTLQYEQYF.